A selection of T cell receptor beta chains follows, all from one sample in a study of T cell responses to AZD1222 COVID-19 vaccine. Data came from immunoSEQ multiplex PCR; TCRdb stores just in-frame clones and leaves some out. Of about 140,000 clones listed, approximately 92% are singletons. Source: peripheral blood, taken on day 0 of AZD1222 vaccination. Every receptor here comes from an adult in good health. The CDR3 runs from the conserved cysteine through the conserved F or W.

V gene: TRBV2
J gene: TRBJ1-5
CDR3 protein: CASSSLRDQPQHF

V gene: TRBV27
J gene: TRBJ1-2
CDR3 protein: CASSIQGQGANGYTF

V gene: TRBV5-6
J gene: TRBJ1-4
CDR3 protein: CASSFGVDRALRKLFF

V gene: TRBV7-9
J gene: TRBJ1-4
CDR3 protein: CASSLGRTGAWEKLFF

V gene: TRBV7-3
J gene: TRBJ1-6
CDR3 protein: CASSRSDTRGGSPLHF

V gene: TRBV10-3
J gene: TRBJ2-1
CDR3 protein: CAISDPGLSYNEQFF

V gene: TRBV3-1/TRBV3-2
J gene: TRBJ2-4
CDR3 protein: CASSHAGGAGGENIQYF

V gene: TRBV28
J gene: TRBJ1-2
CDR3 protein: CASSLDSARGYGYTF

V gene: TRBV19
J gene: TRBJ1-1
CDR3 protein: CASSIVPGTGTEAFF

V gene: TRBV6-7
J gene: TRBJ2-5
CDR3 protein: CASSYSKGIQETQYF

V gene: TRBV28
J gene: TRBJ1-4
CDR3 protein: CASSFEVGATNEKLFF

V gene: TRBV6-6
J gene: TRBJ2-2
CDR3 protein: CASSPRVIAGITGELFF

V gene: TRBV3-1/TRBV3-2
J gene: TRBJ1-2
CDR3 protein: CASSPRTGNYGYTF

V gene: TRBV27
J gene: TRBJ2-3
CDR3 protein: CASSGLYAGEVGDTQYF

V gene: TRBV30
J gene: TRBJ1-1
CDR3 protein: CAGRFTEAFF

V gene: TRBV28
J gene: TRBJ2-3
CDR3 protein: CASSFLAASTDTQYF

V gene: TRBV6-2/TRBV6-3
J gene: TRBJ2-2
CDR3 protein: CASSSLAGSTGELFF

V gene: TRBV29-1
J gene: TRBJ2-5
CDR3 protein: CSVVATQETQYF

V gene: TRBV2
J gene: TRBJ2-1
CDR3 protein: CASSKAAGENEQFF

V gene: TRBV27
J gene: TRBJ2-3
CDR3 protein: CASSRRGDPDTQYF

V gene: TRBV5-4
J gene: TRBJ2-1
CDR3 protein: CASSQGMAEQFF

V gene: TRBV14
J gene: TRBJ2-3
CDR3 protein: CASSLRLAGSSGTDTQYF